Following are 27 T cell receptor beta chains from one sample sequenced in a study of beta chain features in type 1 diabetes. cDNA synthesis used the whole RNA isolate, giving expressed TCRB sequences. This table comes from immunoSEQ multiplex PCR, and its TCRdb copy is limited to in-frame clones, with some not included. The sample comprises more than 85,000 clones, 40% of which are singletons, and more than 0.06% rests with the top ten. Sequencing was performed on stem cell memory CD4+ T cells from blood. These receptors came from a woman aged 18-29 years in good health.

The chain carries TRBV10-2 and TRBJ1-5; 7 bases are a match to TRBD1. J was trimmed by 4 bases and V by 6 bases; bases with no gene match: 6. The CDR3 consists of 14 residues. In germline, CDR1 is WSHSY, CDR2 SAAADI. The CDR3 DNA reads as TGCGCCAGCAGCACGGGACAGCGAAATCAGCCCCAGCATTTT. Translated: CASSTGQRNQPQHF.

The rearrangement links TRBV6-1 to TRBJ2-4; no firm D call. Germline CDR1 and CDR2: MNHNS and SASEGT. CDR3 length equals 14 residues. The V end was cut by 2 bases, the J end by 5 bases, with 10 bases between. DNA of the CDR3: TGTGCCAGCAGTGAATATCACAGAGAAAACATTCAGTACTTC. Protein: CASSEYHRENIQYF.

This clone was counted only a few times. The genes are TRBV2 and TRBJ2-2; a possible D gene is TRBD2 (6 bases). This CDR3 has 13 residues. Germline CDR1 is SNHLY and CDR2 is FYNNEI. V shed 7 bases and J shed 2 bases, with 8 bases lying between them. The CDR3 DNA sequence: TGTGCCAGCACGCGGGAAAACACCGGGGAGCTGTTTTTT. Amino acid sequence: CASTRENTGELFF.

The CDR3 here is CSVASHLRGGTEAFF. DNA for the CDR3: TGCAGCGTCGCGTCCCACCTTAGGGGGGGCACTGAAGCTTTCTTT. The genes are TRBV29-1 and TRBJ1-1; weak D call: TRBD1 (6 bases). This CDR3 contains 15 residues. CDR1 and CDR2 (germline): SQVTM, ANQGSEA. Trimming cost V 6 bases and J 4 bases, with 21 bases left between them.

V usage is TRBV7-9 and J usage is TRBJ1-2; D may be TRBD1 (5 bases). There are 16 residues in the CDR3. Trimming took 3 bases from V and 1 from J, leaving 15 bases between them. CDR1 is SEHNR, CDR2 FQNEAQ, per germline (reference sequence). CDR3 loop: CASSFYRQGLNYGYTF. CDR3 DNA sequence: TGTGCCAGCAGCTTCTATCGGCAGGGTCTTAACTATGGCTACACCTTC.

The chain carries TRBV7-9 and TRBJ1-2; 8 bases line up with TRBD1. V shed 0 bases, J shed 7 bases, and the junction held 7 bases outside the gene matches. The CDR3 consists of 15 residues. Per the germline V gene, CDR1 is SEHNR and CDR2 is FQNEAQ (reference sequence). The CDR3 sequence: CASSLARGQERGYTF. The DNA of the CDR3 is TGTGCCAGCAGCTTAGCGCGGGGACAGGAGCGTGGCTACACCTTC.

The V call is TRBV28, the J call TRBJ2-6, with TRBD1 as a possible D gene (5 bases). The germline V and J ends were trimmed by 2 bases and 0 bases, with 5 bases remaining between them. Germline-derived CDR1 and CDR2 are MDHEN and SYDVKM. The CDR3 spans 15 residues. The CDR3 is CASSLQGSGANVLTF. The CDR3 coding sequence is TGTGCCAGCAGTTTACAGGGCTCTGGGGCCAACGTCCTGACTTTC.

V gene TRBV29-1 combines with J gene TRBJ2-6; tentatively, D is TRBD2 (7 bases). The CDR3 spans 15 residues. Per germline, CDR1 SQVTM and CDR2 ANQGSEA. CDR3 amino acids: CGVGGPNSGANVLTF. CDR3 sequence (DNA): TGCGGAGTGGGGGGGCCGAACTCTGGGGCCAACGTCCTGACTTTC.

The chain has TRBV18 and TRBJ2-7, with D possibly matching TRBD1 (5 bases). Trimming removed 0 bases at V and 4 bases at J, with 13 bases between. This CDR3 region has 15 residues. Looked up from germline, CDR1 is KGHSH and CDR2 is LQKENI. The CDR3 sequence is CASSPPSRKGYEQYF. The CDR3, as DNA: TGTGCCAGCTCACCACCGTCCCGAAAGGGGTACGAGCAGTACTTC.

This clone was counted only a few times. The gene calls are TRBV4-3 and TRBJ2-7; D ambiguous. Between the trimmed V and J ends, which lost 3 bases and 3 bases, there was a span of 21 bases. Germline CDR1 and CDR2: LGHNA and YSLEER. The CDR3 runs to 17 residues. CDR3 protein: CASSHWITDALFYEQYF. DNA of the CDR3: TGCGCCAGCAGCCACTGGATAACAGATGCTCTTTTCTACGAGCAGTACTTC.

The chain uses TRBV19 and TRBJ2-2, with 9 bases lining up with TRBD2. Germline loops: CDR1 LNHDA, CDR2 SQIVND (reference sequence). V lost 4 bases, J lost 7 bases, and 7 bases stayed unmatched. The CDR3 is 15 amino acids. This CDR3 reads CASSTTSGSSGELFF. CDR3 nucleotide sequence: TGTGCCAGTAGTACGACTAGCGGTTCCAGCGGGGAGCTGTTTTTT.

The chain couples TRBV28 to TRBJ2-7, with D possibly being TRBD1 (6 bases). The germline gives CDR1 MDHEN, CDR2 SYDVKM. Trimming stripped 4 bases from V and 0 bases from J, with 13 bases between. The CDR3 is 15 amino acids. CDR3: CASSSTQGSSYEQYF. In DNA, the CDR3 is TGTGCCAGCAGTTCTACACAGGGATCCTCCTACGAGCAGTACTTC.

This clone was seen a few times. The V gene is TRBV19, the J gene TRBJ2-7; perhaps TRBD1 as D (5 bases). V was clipped by 4 bases and J by 0 bases, with 13 bases between them. The CDR3 extends over 15 amino acids. CDR1 and CDR2 from the germline V gene are LNHDA and SQIVND (reference sequence). In DNA form, the CDR3 reads TGTGCCAGTAGTACAAGGACCCAGGGCTCCTACGAGCAGTACTTC. It translates to CASSTRTQGSYEQYF.

The chain is built from TRBV5-1 and TRBJ2-7, with 7 bases aligning to TRBD1. The CDR3 is made up of 14 amino acids. Germline CDR1 SGHRS, CDR2 YFSETQ. V was clipped by 3 bases and J by 5 bases; unmatched bases: 8. The CDR3 region is CASSSGTENHEQYF. The CDR3, as DNA: TGCGCCAGCAGCTCCGGGACAGAGAACCACGAGCAGTACTTC.

This clone has just a few counts. This chain uses TRBV28 with TRBJ1-5, with 8 bases lining up with TRBD1. Germline V gene data show CDR1 as MDHEN and CDR2 as SYDVKM. This CDR3 comprises 17 residues. J lost 3 bases, V lost 0 bases, and 7 bases had no gene match. CDR3 coding DNA: TGTGCCAGCAGTTTATGGTCAGGGGGCTTCAACAATCAGCCCCAGCATTTT. This encodes CASSLWSGGFNNQPQHF. The entire variable domain, with the rest obtained from reference TRBV28 and TRBJ1-5, is as follows: DVKVTQSSRYLVKRTGEKVFLECVQDMDHENMFWYRQDPGLGLRLIYFSYDVKMKEKGDIPEGYSVSREKKERFSLILESASTNQTSMYLCASSLWSGGFNNQPQHFGDGTRLSIL.

This clone has a handful of counts. The chain employs TRBV30 and TRBJ2-7, with a possible D match to TRBD2 (6 bases). The CDR3 extends over 12 amino acids. Trimming cost V 3 bases and J 3 bases, with 9 bases left between them. The germline V gene has CDR1 GTSNPN and CDR2 SVGIG (reference sequence). DNA of the CDR3: TGTGCCTGGAGGGCCGGGGGCTACGAGCAGTACTTC. This encodes CAWRAGGYEQYF.

The chain combines TRBV29-1 with TRBJ2-2, with 11 positions matching TRBD2. The CDR3 sequence is 15 residues long. CDR1 SQVTM and CDR2 ANQGSEA come from the germline V gene. V lost 6 bases and J lost 4; bases outside the gene matches: 7. The CDR3 region is CSVYISGRATGELFF. CDR3 sequence (DNA): TGCAGCGTATACATTAGCGGGAGGGCCACCGGGGAGCTGTTTTTT.

The chain recombines TRBV5-1 with TRBJ2-5, with D possibly matching TRBD1 (5 bases). The germline gives CDR1 SGHRS, CDR2 YFSETQ. The CDR3 runs 14 residues. V dropped 3 bases and J dropped 5 bases, with 14 bases sitting between them. CDR3 DNA: TGCGCCAGCAGCTGGGGCCCAACCGGGGAGACCCAGTACTTC. Residues: CASSWGPTGETQYF.

This sequence joins TRBV5-4 and TRBJ1-1; D unresolved. Germline CDR1 and CDR2: SGHNT and YYREEE (reference sequence). The V and J ends lost 3 bases and 0 bases respectively, with 12 bases between them. This CDR3 region has 15 residues. This chain's CDR3 is CASSWRTTMNTEAFF. CDR3 in DNA: TGTGCCAGCAGCTGGAGAACCACGATGAACACTGAAGCTTTCTTT.

The sample holds a few counts of this clone. The chain links TRBV6-6 to TRBJ2-1; TRBD1 matches 8 bases. The CDR3 covers 13 residues. With 8 bases clipped from V and 4 bases from J, the junction kept 4 bases outside the gene matches. Germline V gives CDR1 MNHNY, CDR2 SVGAGI (reference sequence). The CDR3 protein is CASFRQGYNEQFF. In DNA, the CDR3 is TGTGCCAGCTTTCGACAGGGGTACAATGAGCAGTTCTTC.

This clone was seen a handful of times. The chain has TRBV5-6 and TRBJ1-2; D may be TRBD1 (6 bases). The length of the CDR3 is 18 residues. Germline V gives CDR1 SGHDT, CDR2 YYEEEE. V gave up 2 bases and J gave up 4 bases, with 24 bases separating them. The CDR3 region has the DNA TGTGCCAGCAGCTTTGCCGGGACAAGGCGTACCCGACTCTATGGCTACACCTTC. Translation: CASSFAGTRRTRLYGYTF.

The CDR3, as DNA: TGTGCCAGCAGTCTGACAGGGACTCCCTACGAGCAGTACTTC. Translating gives CASSLTGTPYEQYF. This chain links TRBV27 with TRBJ2-7; D might be TRBD1 (7 bases). The V gene's germline CDR1 is MNHEY and CDR2 SMNVEV (reference sequence). V gave up 5 bases and J gave up 2 bases, with 13 bases separating them. The CDR3 is 14 amino acids.

There are a few counts of this clone. The genes are TRBV28 and TRBJ1-1, with 9 bases aligning to TRBD1. Trimming took 11 bases from V and 4 from J; bases not matched to a gene: 11. Germline V lookup: CDR1 MDHEN, CDR2 SYDVKM. The CDR3 is 14 amino acids. The CDR3 bases are TGTGCCCACAAATCGGGACAGGGCTCCACTGAAGCTTTCTTT. Translation gives CAHKSGQGSTEAFF.

The rearrangement uses TRBV15 and TRBJ2-1; D unresolved. Germline CDR1 is LNHNV and CDR2 is YYDKDF (reference sequence). Trimming pared 5 bases from V and 4 bases from J, leaving 6 bases between. The CDR3 totals 12 residues. Here the CDR3 reads CATSSRYNEQFF. The DNA of the CDR3 is TGTGCCACCAGCTCGCGGTACAATGAGCAGTTCTTC.

The V gene is TRBV5-6, the J gene TRBJ1-5; 7 bases map to TRBD1. Trimming cost V 5 bases and J 3 bases; bases outside gene matches: 14. CDR1 SGHDT and CDR2 YYEEEE come from the germline V gene. The CDR3 contains 17 residues. CDR3 DNA: TGTGCCAGCAGGTCGACAGGGATTGCCGGAGACAATCAGCCCCAGCATTTT. Protein product: CASRSTGIAGDNQPQHF.

This clone was observed a few times. The chain recombines TRBV14 with TRBJ2-7; 9 positions match TRBD1. Germline lookup yields CDR1 SGHDN and CDR2 FVKESK. Trimming at V came to 1 base and at J to 1 base, leaving 5 bases not matched to a gene. There are 16 residues in the CDR3. In DNA form, the CDR3 reads TGTGCCAGCAGCCAAGGCGGGACAGGGTTTTCCTACGAGCAGTACTTC. Protein: CASSQGGTGFSYEQYF.

This clone has only a few counts. V gene TRBV28 combines with J gene TRBJ2-3, with D possibly matching TRBD2 (6 bases). The CDR3 runs 18 residues. Trimming shortened V by 6 bases and J by 2 bases, and 24 bases separated the two germline ends. The V gene's germline CDR1 is MDHEN and CDR2 SYDVKM. The CDR3 nucleotides read TGTGCCAGCAGGCGTCTAGCGTATTATCCCCCTTTCACAGATACGCAGTATTTT. Its translation is CASRRLAYYPPFTDTQYF.